This T cell receptor (beta chain) originates from a study of OX40 agonist ivuxolimab in advanced cancers. Study overall: Dose-escalation patients were diagnosed with hepatocellular carcinoma, melanoma, renal cell cancer or head and neck cancer. Mean age around 60 years, range roughly 20 to 85; around 80% male. Study-level points and caveats: Blood T cells, both CD4+ and CD8+, expanded clonally by week 6 at 0.1 to 3.0 mg/kg.

TCRdb keeps only in-frame clones here, not all; method: immunoSEQ multiplex PCR. There are some 77,000 clones in the sample; about 85% occur only once, and roughly 2.3% lies in the top ten. Sampling of blood occurred at baseline, cycle 4 day 1, and cycle 7 day 1. The CDR3 contains 18 residues. Germline V gene sequence: CDR1 KGHSH, CDR2 LQKENI. J was trimmed by 0 bases and V by 6 bases; bases with no gene match: 14. A word on this clone: Its antigen is not known.

The chain has TRBV18 and TRBJ2-7, with 10 bases that match TRBD2. Sequenced material: CD4+ or CD8+ T cells sorted from blood, taken in a trial of the OX40 agonist ivuxolimab. The receptor comes from an adult with an advanced solid tumor such as melanoma, head and neck, liver or kidney cancer. CDR3 region: CASSPRSGRALASYEQYF. CDR3 in DNA: TGTGCCAGCTCTCCGCGGAGCGGGAGGGCCCTAGCCTCCTACGAGCAGTACTTC.